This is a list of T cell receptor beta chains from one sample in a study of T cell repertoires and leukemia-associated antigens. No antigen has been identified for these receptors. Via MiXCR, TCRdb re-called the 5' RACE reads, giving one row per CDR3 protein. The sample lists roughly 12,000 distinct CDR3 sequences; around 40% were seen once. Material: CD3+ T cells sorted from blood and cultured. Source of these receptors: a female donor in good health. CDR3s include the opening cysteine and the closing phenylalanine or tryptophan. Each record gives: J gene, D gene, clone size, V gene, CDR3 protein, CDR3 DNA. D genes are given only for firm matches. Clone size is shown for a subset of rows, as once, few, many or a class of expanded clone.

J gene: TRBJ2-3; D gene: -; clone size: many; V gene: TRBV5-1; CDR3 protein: CASALDRLDTDTQYF; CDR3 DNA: TGCGCCAGCGCCCTTGACAGACTCGACACAGATACGCAGTATTTT
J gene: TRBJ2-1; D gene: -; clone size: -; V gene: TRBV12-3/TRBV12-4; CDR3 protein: CASSLSGGEGNEQFF; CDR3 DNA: TGTGCCAGCAGTTTATCCGGGGGAGAGGGGAATGAGCAGTTCTTC
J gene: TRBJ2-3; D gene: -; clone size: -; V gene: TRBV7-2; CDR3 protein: CASSVKRRGQYF; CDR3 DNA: TGTGCCAGCAGCGTCAAGCGTCGGGGGCAGTATTTT
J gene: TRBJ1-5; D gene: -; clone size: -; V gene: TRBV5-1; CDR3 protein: CASSPGSVNQPQHF; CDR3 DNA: TGCGCCAGCAGCCCTGGTTCGGTCAATCAGCCCCAGCATTTT
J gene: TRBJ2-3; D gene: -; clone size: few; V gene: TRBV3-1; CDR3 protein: CASSQDPGPDTQYF; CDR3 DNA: TGTGCCAGCAGCCAAGATCCGGGACCAGATACGCAGTATTTT
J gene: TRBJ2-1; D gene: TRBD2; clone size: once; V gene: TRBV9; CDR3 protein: CASSPTSGSYNEQFF; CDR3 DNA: TGTGCCAGCAGCCCTACTAGCGGCTCCTACAATGAGCAGTTCTTC
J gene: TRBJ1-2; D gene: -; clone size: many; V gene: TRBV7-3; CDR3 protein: CASSLSGGTLYGYTF; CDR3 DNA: TGTGCCAGCAGCTTAAGTGGGGGAACCCTCTATGGCTACACCTTC
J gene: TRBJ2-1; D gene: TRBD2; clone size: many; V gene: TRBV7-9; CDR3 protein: CASSSTSGSGEQFF; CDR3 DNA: TGTGCCAGCAGCTCGACTAGCGGGAGCGGTGAGCAGTTCTTC
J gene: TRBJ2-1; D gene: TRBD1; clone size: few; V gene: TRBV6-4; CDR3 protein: CASSEGQAGDEQFF; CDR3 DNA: TGTGCCAGCAGTGAGGGACAGGCTGGGGATGAGCAGTTCTTC
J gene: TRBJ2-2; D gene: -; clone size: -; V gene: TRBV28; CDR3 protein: CASSSDQGLHRGAVF; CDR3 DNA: TGTGCCAGCAGTTCGGACCAGGGACTTCACCGGGGAGCTGTCTTT
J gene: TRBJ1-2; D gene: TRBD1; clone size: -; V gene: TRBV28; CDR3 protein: CASSLWGQGSYGGGYTF; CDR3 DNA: TGTGCCAGCAGTTTATGGGGACAGGGGTCTTACGGCGGGGGCTACACCTTC
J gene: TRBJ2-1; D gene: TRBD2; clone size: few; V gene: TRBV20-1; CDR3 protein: CSAGTSGNNEQFF; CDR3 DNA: TGCAGTGCCGGGACTAGCGGGAACAATGAGCAGTTCTTC
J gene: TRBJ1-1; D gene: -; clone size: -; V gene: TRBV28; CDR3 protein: CASSPQPENTEAFF; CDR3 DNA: TGTGCCAGCAGTCCTCAACCAGAAAACACTGAAGCTTTCTTT
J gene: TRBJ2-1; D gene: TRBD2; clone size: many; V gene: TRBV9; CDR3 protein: CASSVAGTSHYNEQFF; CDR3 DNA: TGTGCCAGCAGCGTCGCCGGGACTAGCCATTACAATGAGCAGTTCTTC
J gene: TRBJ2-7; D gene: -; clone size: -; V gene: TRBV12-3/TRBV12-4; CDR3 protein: CASRSTTTGKYEQYF; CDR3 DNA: TGTGCCAGCCGTTCTACAACTACCGGTAAATACGAGCAGTACTTC
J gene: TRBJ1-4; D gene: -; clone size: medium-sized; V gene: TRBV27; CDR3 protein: CASSLTTAGPSEKLFF; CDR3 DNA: TGTGCCAGCAGTTTAACTACGGCAGGGCCCTCGGAAAAACTGTTTTTT
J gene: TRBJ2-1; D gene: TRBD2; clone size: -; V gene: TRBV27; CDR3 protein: CASSLLGSSGSYNEQFF; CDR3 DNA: TGTGCCAGCAGTTTATTAGGGTCTAGCGGCTCCTACAATGAGCAGTTCTTC
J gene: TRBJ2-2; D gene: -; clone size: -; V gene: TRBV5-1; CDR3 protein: CASSLVGANTGALFF; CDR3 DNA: TGCGCCAGCAGCTTGGTGGGGGCCAACACCGGGGCGCTGTTTTTT
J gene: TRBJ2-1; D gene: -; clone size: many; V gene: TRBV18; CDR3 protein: CASSPPTRQQFF; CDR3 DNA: TGTGCCAGCTCACCACCTACTCGACAGCAGTTCTTC
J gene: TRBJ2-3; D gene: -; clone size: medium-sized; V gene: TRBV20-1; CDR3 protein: CSASRPGLTDTQYF; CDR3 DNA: TGCAGTGCTAGTCGTCCAGGGTTAACAGATACGCAGTATTTT
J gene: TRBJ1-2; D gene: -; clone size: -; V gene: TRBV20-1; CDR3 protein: CSARDTGDSAGYTF; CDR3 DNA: TGCAGTGCTAGAGATACAGGTGATTCGGCTGGCTACACCTTC
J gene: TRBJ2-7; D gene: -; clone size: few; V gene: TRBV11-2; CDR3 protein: CASSLGGSKYEQYF; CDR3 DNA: TGTGCCAGCAGCTTAGGAGGCTCTAAGTACGAGCAGTACTTC
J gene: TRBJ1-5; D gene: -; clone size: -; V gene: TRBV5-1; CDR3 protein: CASSSTGNQPQHF; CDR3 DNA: TGCGCCAGCAGCTCAACAGGAAATCAGCCCCAGCATTTT
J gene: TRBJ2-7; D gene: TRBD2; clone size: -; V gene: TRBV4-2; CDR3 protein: CASSKTGTSGRSEQYF; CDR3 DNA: TGTGCCAGCAGCAAAACAGGGACTAGCGGGAGGAGCGAGCAGTACTTC
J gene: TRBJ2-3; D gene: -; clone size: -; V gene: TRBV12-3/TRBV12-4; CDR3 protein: CASSLGRVSSTDTQYF; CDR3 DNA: TGTGCCAGCAGTTTAGGGCGAGTCTCTAGCACAGATACGCAGTATTTT
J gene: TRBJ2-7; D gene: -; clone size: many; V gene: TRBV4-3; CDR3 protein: CASSQVWRSSYEQYF; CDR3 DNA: TGCGCCAGCAGCCAAGTGTGGCGGAGCTCCTACGAGCAGTACTTC
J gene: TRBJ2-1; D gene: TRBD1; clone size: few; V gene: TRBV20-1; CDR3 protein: CSASKGTGAIYNEQFF; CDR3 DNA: TGCAGTGCTAGTAAGGGGACAGGGGCGATTTACAATGAGCAGTTCTTC
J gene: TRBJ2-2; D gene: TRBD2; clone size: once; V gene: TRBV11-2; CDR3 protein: CTSSPTSGDGELFF; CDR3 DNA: TGTACCAGCAGCCCTACTAGCGGGGACGGGGAGCTGTTTTTT
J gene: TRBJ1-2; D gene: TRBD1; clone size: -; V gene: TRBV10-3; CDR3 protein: CAISPFRQGAPNDDGYTF; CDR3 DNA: TGTGCCATCAGCCCGTTTAGACAGGGGGCCCCGAATGATGATGGCTACACCTTC
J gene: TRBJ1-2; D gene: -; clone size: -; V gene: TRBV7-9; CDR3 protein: CASSLARGYTF; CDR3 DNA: TGTGCCAGCAGCTTAGCTAGGGGATACACCTTC
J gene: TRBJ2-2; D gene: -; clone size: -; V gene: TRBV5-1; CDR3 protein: CASSLLAANTGELFF; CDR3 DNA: TGCGCCAGCAGCTTATTAGCGGCGAACACCGGGGAGCTGTTTTTT
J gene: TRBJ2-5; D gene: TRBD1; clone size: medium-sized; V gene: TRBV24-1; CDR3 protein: CATSETGGSRETQYF; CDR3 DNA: TGTGCCACCAGTGAGACAGGGGGGTCGAGAGAGACCCAGTACTTC
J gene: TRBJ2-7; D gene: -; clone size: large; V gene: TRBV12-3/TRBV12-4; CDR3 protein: CASSRAVGEQYF; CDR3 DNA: TGTGCCAGCAGTCGGGCCGTAGGGGAGCAGTACTTC
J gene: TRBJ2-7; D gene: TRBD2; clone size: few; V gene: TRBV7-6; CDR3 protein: CASSPSGRGYEQYF; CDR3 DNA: TGTGCCAGCAGCCCTAGCGGGAGAGGGTACGAGCAGTACTTC
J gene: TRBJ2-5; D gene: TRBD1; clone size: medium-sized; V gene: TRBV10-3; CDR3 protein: CAISESPDREETQYF; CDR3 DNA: TGTGCCATCAGTGAGTCCCCTGACAGGGAAGAGACCCAGTACTTC